A selection of T cell receptor beta chains follows, all from one sample in a study of early T cells in non-severe SARS-CoV-2 infection. In TCRdb, the 5' RACE reads were re-called with MiXCR into one record per CDR3 protein. The repertoire holds 55,000 to 75,000 distinct CDR3 sequences, 5.9% seen once, with 3% to 3.5% in the top ten. Source: whole blood, taken at baseline. The receptors come from an adult who was a healthcare worker with PCR-confirmed SARS-CoV-2 infection or an uninfected control (not recorded which). Both conserved end residues are part of each CDR3. A D gene is named only where the DNA matches it firmly. Size tells how often a clone was seen (once, few, many) or the class of an expanded clone, and some rows leave it out.

CDR3 DNA: TGTGCCAGCAGTTACTTTGACAGGGGCAATCAGCCCCAGCATTTT
CDR3 protein: CASSYFDRGNQPQHF
clone size: .
V gene: TRBV28
J gene: TRBJ1-5
D gene: TRBD1

CDR3 DNA: TGCAGTGCTTCGCGGCCAGGGCCCAATCCGAGCACTGAAGCTTTCTTT
CDR3 protein: CSASRPGPNPSTEAFF
clone size: few
V gene: TRBV20-1
J gene: TRBJ1-1
D gene: .

CDR3 DNA: TGCAGCGTTGAGAGGACAGCCACCTACAATGAGCAGTTCTTC
CDR3 protein: CSVERTATYNEQFF
clone size: many
V gene: TRBV29-1
J gene: TRBJ2-1
D gene: .

CDR3 DNA: TGTGCCACCAGTGAGTGGTCCAGCGGGAGTAACGCACATACGCAGTATTTT
CDR3 protein: CATSEWSSGSNAHTQYF
clone size: many
V gene: TRBV24-1
J gene: TRBJ2-3
D gene: TRBD2

CDR3 DNA: TGTGCCAGCAACATCCGGGACTCCTCCTACAATGAGCAGTTCTTC
CDR3 protein: CASNIRDSSYNEQFF
clone size: many
V gene: TRBV19
J gene: TRBJ2-1
D gene: .

CDR3 DNA: TGTGCCAGCAGCTTGGGGGACAGGAGATACAATGAGCAGTTCTTC
CDR3 protein: CASSLGDRRYNEQFF
clone size: many
V gene: TRBV5-4
J gene: TRBJ2-1
D gene: TRBD1

CDR3 DNA: TGTGCCAGCAGCGACCGACTAGCGGGACCTACAGATACGCAGTATTTT
CDR3 protein: CASSDRLAGPTDTQYF
clone size: .
V gene: TRBV7-2
J gene: TRBJ2-3
D gene: TRBD2

CDR3 DNA: TGTGCCAGCAGTTACGGGGTAATGAGGACTGAAGCTTTCTTT
CDR3 protein: CASSYGVMRTEAFF
clone size: many
V gene: TRBV6-5
J gene: TRBJ1-1
D gene: .

CDR3 DNA: TGTGCCAGCAGCTCATCCGACGAGCAGTACTTC
CDR3 protein: CASSSSDEQYF
clone size: few
V gene: TRBV7-9
J gene: TRBJ2-7
D gene: .

CDR3 DNA: TGTGCCAGCAGCCAAGCGGGGACCCGAAGCGATGAGCAGTTCTTC
CDR3 protein: CASSQAGTRSDEQFF
clone size: .
V gene: TRBV7-6
J gene: TRBJ2-1
D gene: TRBD2

CDR3 DNA: TGTGCCAGCAGCTTACCCAGCACAGATACGCAGTATTTT
CDR3 protein: CASSLPSTDTQYF
clone size: many
V gene: TRBV11-2
J gene: TRBJ2-3
D gene: .

CDR3 DNA: TGCAGTGCCCCCTACCCCCCTACCCCATTAAAAGAGACCCAGTACTTC
CDR3 protein: CSAPYPPTPLKETQYF
clone size: many
V gene: TRBV20-1
J gene: TRBJ2-5
D gene: .

CDR3 DNA: TGCAGCGTGCGAGGGGAGGCTAGCGAGCCCTACGAGCAGTACTTC
CDR3 protein: CSVRGEASEPYEQYF
clone size: many
V gene: TRBV29-1
J gene: TRBJ2-7
D gene: .

CDR3 DNA: TGTGCCAGCAGCTTCCGGACTAGCTCCTACAATGAGCAGTTCTTC
CDR3 protein: CASSFRTSSYNEQFF
clone size: many
V gene: TRBV7-8
J gene: TRBJ2-1
D gene: TRBD2

CDR3 DNA: TGTGCCAGCAGTTTTGGCGGGAGGAATGACGAGCAGTACTTC
CDR3 protein: CASSFGGRNDEQYF
clone size: many
V gene: TRBV12-3/TRBV12-4
J gene: TRBJ2-7
D gene: TRBD2

CDR3 DNA: TGCAGCGTTGAAGACGAGTACGAGCAGTACTTC
CDR3 protein: CSVEDEYEQYF
clone size: many
V gene: TRBV29-1
J gene: TRBJ2-7
D gene: .

CDR3 DNA: TGTGCCAGCAGTTACGTGGGGACCGGGGAGCTGTTTTTT
CDR3 protein: CASSYVGTGELFF
clone size: many
V gene: TRBV6-2/TRBV6-3
J gene: TRBJ2-2
D gene: .

CDR3 DNA: TGCGCCAGCAGCCAAGCCCTACTCCAAGAGACCCAGTACTTC
CDR3 protein: CASSQALLQETQYF
clone size: few
V gene: TRBV4-1
J gene: TRBJ2-5
D gene: .

CDR3 DNA: TGTGCCAGTAGTCCCCGACTAGCGGGAGGGCCCACAGATACGCAGTATTTT
CDR3 protein: CASSPRLAGGPTDTQYF
clone size: many
V gene: TRBV19
J gene: TRBJ2-3
D gene: TRBD2

CDR3 DNA: TGTGCCAGCAGTGAAGCGGGGATAACATTGGAGACCCAGTACTTC
CDR3 protein: CASSEAGITLETQYF
clone size: .
V gene: TRBV2
J gene: TRBJ2-5
D gene: .

CDR3 DNA: TGTGCCACCAGGGACAGGGCTGTAGGTGAAGCTTTCTTT
CDR3 protein: CATRDRAVGEAFF
clone size: many
V gene: TRBV24-1
J gene: TRBJ1-1
D gene: TRBD1

CDR3 DNA: TGTGCCAGCACTGACAGGGGGAGTTCCTACGAGCAGTACTTC
CDR3 protein: CASTDRGSSYEQYF
clone size: many
V gene: TRBV6-2/TRBV6-3
J gene: TRBJ2-7
D gene: TRBD1

CDR3 DNA: TGTGCCAGCAGTTTGACTAGCGGCTCCTACAATGAGCAGTTCTTC
CDR3 protein: CASSLTSGSYNEQFF
clone size: many
V gene: TRBV12-3/TRBV12-4
J gene: TRBJ2-1
D gene: TRBD2

CDR3 DNA: TGTGCCACCACATTTTTCAGGAGGGCCTTGGATGAGCAGTTCTTC
CDR3 protein: CATTFFRRALDEQFF
clone size: .
V gene: TRBV15
J gene: TRBJ2-1
D gene: .

CDR3 DNA: TGTGCCAGCAGCCCTGATACGGACTATCCGGGCACTGAAGCTTTCTTT
CDR3 protein: CASSPDTDYPGTEAFF
clone size: many
V gene: TRBV4-2
J gene: TRBJ1-1
D gene: .

CDR3 DNA: TGTGCCAGCACCTACCGCCTGGGACAGGGATCCTACGAGCAGTACTTC
CDR3 protein: CASTYRLGQGSYEQYF
clone size: .
V gene: TRBV28
J gene: TRBJ2-7
D gene: TRBD1

CDR3 DNA: TGCGCCAGCAAGTCCGTGACGGAGGCCTACGAGCAGTACTTC
CDR3 protein: CASKSVTEAYEQYF
clone size: few
V gene: TRBV5-1
J gene: TRBJ2-7
D gene: .

CDR3 DNA: TGTGCCAGCAGTGTGGGGGGCGCGGGCAATCAGCCCCAGCATTTT
CDR3 protein: CASSVGGAGNQPQHF
clone size: many
V gene: TRBV27
J gene: TRBJ1-5
D gene: .

CDR3 DNA: TGTGCCAGCAGTTTAAGGCAGTCGAGCAATCAGCCCCAGCATTTT
CDR3 protein: CASSLRQSSNQPQHF
clone size: many
V gene: TRBV12-3/TRBV12-4
J gene: TRBJ1-5
D gene: .

CDR3 DNA: TGTGCCAGCGACCGGGACAGCACTGAAGCTTTCTTT
CDR3 protein: CASDRDSTEAFF
clone size: many
V gene: TRBV2
J gene: TRBJ1-1
D gene: TRBD1

CDR3 DNA: TGTGCCAGCAGTTACGGTCAAGGAAATGAGCAGTTCTTC
CDR3 protein: CASSYGQGNEQFF
clone size: few
V gene: TRBV6-6
J gene: TRBJ2-1
D gene: .

CDR3 DNA: TGTGCCAGCAGCTTAGACAGGGGGGGCACTGAAGCTTTCTTT
CDR3 protein: CASSLDRGGTEAFF
clone size: many
V gene: TRBV7-2
J gene: TRBJ1-1
D gene: TRBD1

CDR3 DNA: TGCAGTGCTAGAGATGTCCTTCAAGAGCTCGGTTCACCCCTCCACTTT
CDR3 protein: CSARDVLQELGSPLHF
clone size: many
V gene: TRBV20-1
J gene: TRBJ1-6
D gene: .

CDR3 DNA: TGCAGTGCTAGTGATTACACAGATACGCAGTATTTT
CDR3 protein: CSASDYTDTQYF
clone size: many
V gene: TRBV20-1
J gene: TRBJ2-3
D gene: .

CDR3 DNA: TGCAGCGTGCGTTACAGCGGGATTAGCGAGCAGTACTTC
CDR3 protein: CSVRYSGISEQYF
clone size: few
V gene: TRBV29-1
J gene: TRBJ2-7
D gene: TRBD2

CDR3 DNA: TGCAGCGTTAGGAAAGGGAGCGAGCAGTACTTC
CDR3 protein: CSVRKGSEQYF
clone size: many
V gene: TRBV29-1
J gene: TRBJ2-7
D gene: .

CDR3 DNA: TGCAGTGCTAGAGATCTCTTGCCGGGGCCTCAAGAGACCCAGTACTTC
CDR3 protein: CSARDLLPGPQETQYF
clone size: few
V gene: TRBV20-1
J gene: TRBJ2-5
D gene: .

CDR3 DNA: TGTGCCAGCAGTCCCGGGACTAGCGGGAGTAAGGGGGAGCTGTTTTTT
CDR3 protein: CASSPGTSGSKGELFF
clone size: .
V gene: TRBV6-5
J gene: TRBJ2-2
D gene: TRBD2

CDR3 DNA: TGTGCCACCAGTGATCCCGGAGGGCCCACAGATATGCAGTATTTT
CDR3 protein: CATSDPGGPTDMQYF
clone size: .
V gene: TRBV24-1
J gene: TRBJ2-3
D gene: .

CDR3 DNA: TGCAGTGTAGCGACCGATCAATACGAGCAGTACTTC
CDR3 protein: CSVATDQYEQYF
clone size: .
V gene: TRBV20-1
J gene: TRBJ2-7
D gene: .

CDR3 DNA: TGTGCCACCAGTGATCAGCCTACGGCGGGCGGAACCTACGAGCAGTACTTC
CDR3 protein: CATSDQPTAGGTYEQYF
clone size: many
V gene: TRBV24-1
J gene: TRBJ2-7
D gene: .

CDR3 DNA: TGTGCCATCAGCGGCATTTTGCGGTTTAGCACAGATACGCAGTATTTT
CDR3 protein: CAISGILRFSTDTQYF
clone size: .
V gene: TRBV10-3
J gene: TRBJ2-3
D gene: .

CDR3 DNA: TGTGCCACCAGTGTCCAGGGTATAGGGAGTGAGCAGTTCTTC
CDR3 protein: CATSVQGIGSEQFF
clone size: many
V gene: TRBV24-1
J gene: TRBJ2-1
D gene: .

CDR3 DNA: TGTGCCAGTAGCTCGGGGCAGCCCCAGCATTTT
CDR3 protein: CASSSGQPQHF
clone size: many
V gene: TRBV12-3/TRBV12-4
J gene: TRBJ1-5
D gene: .

CDR3 DNA: TGTGCCAGCAGCCCCATGGGGCAGGTATATGGCTACACCTTC
CDR3 protein: CASSPMGQVYGYTF
clone size: many
V gene: TRBV4-2
J gene: TRBJ1-2
D gene: .

CDR3 DNA: TGCGCCAGCAGGGAAGGGCTGACCAGAGACACAGATACGCAGTATTTT
CDR3 protein: CASREGLTRDTDTQYF
clone size: .
V gene: TRBV4-3
J gene: TRBJ2-3
D gene: .

CDR3 DNA: TGTGCCATCAGTGAATTAAACAGGGGCTCGGATTCACCCCTCCACTTT
CDR3 protein: CAISELNRGSDSPLHF
clone size: many
V gene: TRBV10-3
J gene: TRBJ1-6
D gene: TRBD1

CDR3 DNA: TGTGCCAGCAGCGCCCGTGAGAACACTGAAGCTTTCTTT
CDR3 protein: CASSARENTEAFF
clone size: many
V gene: TRBV11-2
J gene: TRBJ1-1
D gene: .

CDR3 DNA: TGCAGCGCCAGTACAGGGTCCGGGGCGACCGGGGAGCTGTTTTTT
CDR3 protein: CSASTGSGATGELFF
clone size: many
V gene: TRBV29-1
J gene: TRBJ2-2
D gene: .

CDR3 DNA: TGTGCCAGCAGCATTCAAACAGGGCACAACACTGAAGCTTTCTTT
CDR3 protein: CASSIQTGHNTEAFF
clone size: few
V gene: TRBV5-4
J gene: TRBJ1-1
D gene: .

CDR3 DNA: TGTGCCAGCAGCAAGCCGGGACAGTCCTACGAGCAGTACTTC
CDR3 protein: CASSKPGQSYEQYF
clone size: many
V gene: TRBV5-6
J gene: TRBJ2-7
D gene: TRBD1

CDR3 DNA: TGCGCCAGCAGCTACCGGGACAGCTACGAGCAGTACTTC
CDR3 protein: CASSYRDSYEQYF
clone size: many
V gene: TRBV5-1
J gene: TRBJ2-7
D gene: TRBD1